The present entry profiles one TCR beta chain with its context. Profiling relied on immunoSEQ multiplex PCR, and the TCRdb table lists in-frame clones only, not all of them. This table holds under 100,000 clones, approximately 88% found once. The data belong to a study of cytomegalovirus exposure and HLA in healthy donors. This sequence was found in a woman between 18 and 29 years old in good health and CMV-seropositive. Sequenced: PBMCs.

In DNA, the CDR3 is TGTGCCAGCGGGGACAGGGGGAAGCAGTTCTTC. This gives the protein CASGDRGKQFF. The chain combines TRBV6-4 with TRBJ2-1; 11 bases agree with TRBD1. Germline V lookup: CDR1 MRHNA, CDR2 SNTAGT. V dropped 8 bases and J dropped 11; count of bases not matched to a gene: 2. There are 11 residues in the CDR3.